These T cell receptor beta chains were read from a single sample in a study of T cell changes during pregnancy in multiple sclerosis. Some clones are missing from TCRdb's copy, which holds only in-frame ones; the method was immunoSEQ multiplex PCR. The profile shows 90,000 to 120,000 clones, roughly 92% of them singletons. The sample was peripheral blood, taken in the third trimester of pregnancy. Receptors originate from a female donor in good health, enrolled as a control in a pregnancy study. Both conserved end residues are part of each CDR3. Fields, in order: D gene, V gene, J gene, CDR3 length, clone size, CDR3 DNA, CDR3 protein. The D gene is left open where the match is weak. A clone size is listed for some rows: how often the clone was seen (once, few, many), or a class if it is expanded.

TRBD1	TRBV19	TRBJ1-1	14	-	TGTGCCAGTAGTATTCAGGGGGTGAACACTGAAGCTTTCTTT	CASSIQGVNTEAFF
TRBD1	TRBV7-3	TRBJ1-2	13	-	TGTGCCAGCAGCTACCGGGACAGCAGGGGCTACACCTTC	CASSYRDSRGYTF
TRBD1	TRBV30	TRBJ1-5	14	many	TGTGCCTGGAGCACGGGACAGGGGAATCAGCCCCAGCATTTT	CAWSTGQGNQPQHF
TRBD2	TRBV7-9	TRBJ2-1	19	-	TGTGCCAGCAGATCGGGACTAGCGGGGGGGCCTTATCCCTACAATGAGCAGTTCTTC	CASRSGLAGGPYPYNEQFF
-	TRBV7-2	TRBJ2-6	17	once	TGTGCCAGCAGCCCTACCGGAGGGGGCTATGGGGCCAACGTCCTGACTTTC	CASSPTGGGYGANVLTF
TRBD1	TRBV4-2	TRBJ1-1	17	once	TGTGCCAGCAGCCAAGAGGAGACAGGGGCTATGGGGACTGAAGCTTTCTTT	CASSQEETGAMGTEAFF
-	TRBV2	TRBJ1-5	13	-	TGTGCCAGCAGTTCGTCAGGTAATCAGCCCCAGCATTTT	CASSSSGNQPQHF
TRBD1	TRBV11-2	TRBJ1-6	18	-	TGTGCCAGCAGCCGAAACGACAGGGGGAGCTCCTATAATTCACCCCTCCACTTT	CASSRNDRGSSYNSPLHF
-	TRBV30	TRBJ2-2	14	few	TGTGCCTGGAGGGGTATAGGGGAGGCCGGGGAGCTGTTTTTT	CAWRGIGEAGELFF
-	TRBV5-6	TRBJ2-3	15	-	TGTGCTAGCAGCAGGAGCTCGACTAGCACAGATACGCAGTATTTT	CASSRSSTSTDTQYF
-	TRBV7-6	TRBJ1-4	14	-	TGTGCCAGCAGCTTATTAATTCGAGATGAAAAACTGTTTTTT	CASSLLIRDEKLFF
-	TRBV19	TRBJ1-3	14	-	TGTGCCAGTAGTATGCTACAGGATGGAAACACCATATATTTT	CASSMLQDGNTIYF
-	TRBV21-1	TRBJ1-2	17	-	TGTGCCAGCAGCGCGCCGGAGGGCAGGGGGCTGATCTATGGCTACACCTTC	CASSAPEGRGLIYGYTF
-	TRBV10-1	TRBJ2-7	16	-	TGCGCCAGCAGCGAGGGTCATGGACATTGGATCTACGAGCAGTACTTC	CASSEGHGHWIYEQYF
TRBD1	TRBV5-1	TRBJ1-1	12	-	TGCGCCAGCAGCTTATCACAGGGGGAGGCTTTCTTT	CASSLSQGEAFF
TRBD1	TRBV7-2	TRBJ1-3	16	-	TGTGCCAGCAGCAACACCCACAGGGGACCTGGAAACACCATATATTTT	CASSNTHRGPGNTIYF
-	TRBV21-1	TRBJ1-5	16	-	TGTGCCAGCAGCAAAGTGATGGTTGCAGGGGCTCAGCCCCAGCATTTT	CASSKVMVAGAQPQHF
-	TRBV7-2	TRBJ2-5	12	-	TGTGCCAGCAGCTCGCGCCAAGAGACCCAGTACTTC	CASSSRQETQYF
TRBD1	TRBV11-2	TRBJ1-2	15	-	TGTGCCAGCAGCTTAGAACTGGGACAGGACTATGGCTACACCTTC	CASSLELGQDYGYTF
-	TRBV27	TRBJ1-2	16	-	TGTGCCAGCAGTTTTCTGGGCAGGGATTCTCACTATGGCTACACCTTC	CASSFLGRDSHYGYTF
TRBD1	TRBV11-3	TRBJ1-4	16	-	TGTGCCAGCAGCAACCTGCAGGGGGCTCGCGGGGAAAAACTGTTTTTT	CASSNLQGARGEKLFF
-	TRBV11-2	TRBJ1-4	19	once	TGTGCCAGCAGCTTAGTCCCCCCACAGGATACTGCAACTAATGAAAAACTGTTTTTT	CASSLVPPQDTATNEKLFF
TRBD2	TRBV27	TRBJ2-1	15	-	TGTGCCAGCAGACCACGGGGGGGGGCGGACAATGAGCAGTTCTTC	CASRPRGGADNEQFF
TRBD2	TRBV29-1	TRBJ2-1	15	-	TGCAGCGTTACAGGGACTAGCGACCCCTACAATGAGCAGTTCTTC	CSVTGTSDPYNEQFF
TRBD2	TRBV14	TRBJ2-3	14	-	TGTGCCAGCAGCCCGAGGTCAACCGGGACTAACTTGAATTTT	CASSPRSTGTNLNF
-	TRBV18	TRBJ1-1	13	-	TGTGCCAGCTCACCACTCATTAGCAGTGAAGCTTTCTTT	CASSPLISSEAFF
-	TRBV15	TRBJ2-1	13	-	TGTGCCACCAGCAGAGAGAGGGAGATAAGGCAGTTCTTC	CATSREREIRQFF
-	TRBV11-1	TRBJ2-1	17	-	TGTGCCAGCAGCTTAAGGGGTCTAACCAGCTCCTACAATGAGCAGTTCTTC	CASSLRGLTSSYNEQFF